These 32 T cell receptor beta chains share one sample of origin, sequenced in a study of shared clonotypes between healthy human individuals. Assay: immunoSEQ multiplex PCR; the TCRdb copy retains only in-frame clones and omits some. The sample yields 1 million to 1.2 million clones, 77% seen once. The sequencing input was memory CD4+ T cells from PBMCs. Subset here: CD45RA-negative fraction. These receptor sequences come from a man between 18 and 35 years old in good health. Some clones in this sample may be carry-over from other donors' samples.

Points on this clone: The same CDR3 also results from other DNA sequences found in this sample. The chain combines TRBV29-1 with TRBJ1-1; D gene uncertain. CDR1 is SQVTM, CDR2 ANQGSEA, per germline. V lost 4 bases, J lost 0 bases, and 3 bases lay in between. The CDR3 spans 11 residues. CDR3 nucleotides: TGCAGCGTTGCCTTGAACACTGAAGCTTTCTTT. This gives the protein CSVALNTEAFF.

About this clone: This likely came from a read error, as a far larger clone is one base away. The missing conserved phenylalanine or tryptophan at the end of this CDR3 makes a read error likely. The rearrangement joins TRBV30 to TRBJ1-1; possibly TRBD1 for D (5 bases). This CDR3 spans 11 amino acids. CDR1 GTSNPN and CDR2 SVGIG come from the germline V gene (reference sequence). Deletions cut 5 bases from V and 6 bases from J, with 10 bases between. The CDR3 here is CAWGAVAEAFL. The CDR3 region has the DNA TGTGCCTGGGGGGCTGTGGCTGAAGCTTTCCTT.

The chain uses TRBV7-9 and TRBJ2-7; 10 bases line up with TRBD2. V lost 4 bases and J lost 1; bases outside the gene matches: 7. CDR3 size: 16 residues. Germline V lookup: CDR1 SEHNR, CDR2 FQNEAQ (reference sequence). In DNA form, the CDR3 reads TGTGCCAGCAGCTCACCGGGACTAGCGATTTCCTACGAGCAGTACTTC. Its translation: CASSSPGLAISYEQYF. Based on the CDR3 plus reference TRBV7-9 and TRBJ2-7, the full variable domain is DTGVSQNPRHKITKRGQNVTFRCDPISEHNRLYWYRQTLGQGPEFLTYFQNEAQLEKSRLLSDRFSAERPKGSFSTLEIQRTEQGDSAMYLCASSSPGLAISYEQYFGPGTRLTVT.

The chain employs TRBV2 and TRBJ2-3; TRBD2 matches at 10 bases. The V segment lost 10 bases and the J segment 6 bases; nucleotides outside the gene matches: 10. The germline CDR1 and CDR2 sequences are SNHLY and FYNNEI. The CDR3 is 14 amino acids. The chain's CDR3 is CAITGTSAGDTQYF. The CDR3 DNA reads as TGTGCCATTACGGGGACTAGCGCGGGCGATACGCAGTATTTT.

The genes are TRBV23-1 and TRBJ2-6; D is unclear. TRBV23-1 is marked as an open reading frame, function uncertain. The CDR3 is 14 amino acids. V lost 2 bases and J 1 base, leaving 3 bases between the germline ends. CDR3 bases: TGCGCCAGCAGTCAACTTTCTGGGGCCAACGTCCTGACTTTC. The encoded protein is CASSQLSGANVLTF.

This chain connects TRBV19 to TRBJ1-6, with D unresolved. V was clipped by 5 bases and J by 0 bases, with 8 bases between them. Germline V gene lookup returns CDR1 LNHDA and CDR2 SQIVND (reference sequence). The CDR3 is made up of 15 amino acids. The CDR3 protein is CASSPKSSYNSPLHF. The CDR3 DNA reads TGTGCCAGTAGTCCGAAGAGCTCCTATAATTCACCCCTCCACTTT.

The CDR3 reads CASSPGQGFGYGYTF. CDR3 coding DNA: TGTGCCAGCAGTCCCGGACAGGGGTTCGGATATGGCTACACCTTC. This chain joins TRBV28 and TRBJ1-2; 9 bases are shared with TRBD1. CDR3 length equals 15 residues. Germline V gene sequence: CDR1 MDHEN, CDR2 SYDVKM. The V gene end was trimmed by 5 bases and the J gene end by 5 bases; junction bases not matched to a gene: 9.

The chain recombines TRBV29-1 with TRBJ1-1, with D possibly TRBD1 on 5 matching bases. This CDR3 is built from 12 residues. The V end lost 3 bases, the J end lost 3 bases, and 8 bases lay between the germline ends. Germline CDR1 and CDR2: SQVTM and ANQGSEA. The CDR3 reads CSVDRVYTEAFF. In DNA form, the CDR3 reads TGCAGCGTTGACAGGGTTTACACTGAAGCTTTCTTT.

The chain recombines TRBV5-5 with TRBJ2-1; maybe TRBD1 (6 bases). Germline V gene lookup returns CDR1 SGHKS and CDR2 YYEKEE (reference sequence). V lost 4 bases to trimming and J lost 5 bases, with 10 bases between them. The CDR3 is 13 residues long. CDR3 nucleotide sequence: TGTGCCAGCAGCCGGGACACTCACAATGAGCAGTTCTTC. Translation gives CASSRDTHNEQFF.

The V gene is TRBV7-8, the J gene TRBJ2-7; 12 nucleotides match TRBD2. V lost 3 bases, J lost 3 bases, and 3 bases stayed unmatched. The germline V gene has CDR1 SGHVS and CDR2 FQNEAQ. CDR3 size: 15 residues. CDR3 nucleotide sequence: TGTGCCAGCAGCTTCTTGACTAGCGGGAGCTACGAGCAGTACTTC. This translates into CASSFLTSGSYEQYF.

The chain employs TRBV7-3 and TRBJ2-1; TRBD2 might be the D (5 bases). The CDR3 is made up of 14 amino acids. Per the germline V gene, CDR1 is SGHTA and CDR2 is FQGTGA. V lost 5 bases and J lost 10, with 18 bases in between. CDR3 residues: CASSQAARKGEQFF. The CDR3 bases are TGTGCCAGCAGCCAAGCGGCGAGGAAAGGAGAGCAGTTCTTC.

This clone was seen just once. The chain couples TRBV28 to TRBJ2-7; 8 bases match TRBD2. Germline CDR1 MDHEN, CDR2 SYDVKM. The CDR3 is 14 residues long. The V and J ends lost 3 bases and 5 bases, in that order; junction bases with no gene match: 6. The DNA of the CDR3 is TGTGCCAGCAGTTTGCAACTAGCGGTGAACGAGCAGTACTTC. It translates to CASSLQLAVNEQYF.

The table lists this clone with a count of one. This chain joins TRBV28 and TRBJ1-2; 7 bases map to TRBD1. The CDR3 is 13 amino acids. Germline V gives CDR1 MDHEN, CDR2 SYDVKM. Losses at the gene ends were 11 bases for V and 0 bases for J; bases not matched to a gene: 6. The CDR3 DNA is TGTGCCGGCCGCGACAGGGCTAACTATGGCTACACCTTC. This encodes CAGRDRANYGYTF.

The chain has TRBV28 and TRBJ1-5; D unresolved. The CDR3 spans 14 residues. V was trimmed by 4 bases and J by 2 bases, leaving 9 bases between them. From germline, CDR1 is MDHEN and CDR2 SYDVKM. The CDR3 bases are TGTGCCAGCAGTTACGACTTACGCAATCAGCCCCAGCATTTT. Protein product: CASSYDLRNQPQHF.

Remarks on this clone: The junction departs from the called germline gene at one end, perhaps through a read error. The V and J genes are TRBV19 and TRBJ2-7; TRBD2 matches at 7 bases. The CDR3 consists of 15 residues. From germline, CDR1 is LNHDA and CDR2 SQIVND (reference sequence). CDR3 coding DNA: TGTGCTAGTAGTATTCCCTCGGGAGGTACCTACGAGCAGTACTTC. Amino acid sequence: CASSIPSGGTYEQYF.

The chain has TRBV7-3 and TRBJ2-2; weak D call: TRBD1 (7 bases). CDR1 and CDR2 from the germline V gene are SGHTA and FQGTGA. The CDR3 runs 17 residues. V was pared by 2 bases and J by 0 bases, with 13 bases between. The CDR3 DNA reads TGTGCCAGCAGCTTATTTGCGGGACAGTCGAACACCGGGGAGCTGTTTTTT. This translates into CASSLFAGQSNTGELFF.

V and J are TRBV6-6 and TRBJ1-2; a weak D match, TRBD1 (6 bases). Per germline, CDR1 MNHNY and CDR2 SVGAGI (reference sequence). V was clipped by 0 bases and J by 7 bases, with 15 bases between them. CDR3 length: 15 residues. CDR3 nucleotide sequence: TGTGCCAGCAGTTACTCGACAGGCAGGGTCGGTGGCTACACCTTC. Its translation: CASSYSTGRVGGYTF.

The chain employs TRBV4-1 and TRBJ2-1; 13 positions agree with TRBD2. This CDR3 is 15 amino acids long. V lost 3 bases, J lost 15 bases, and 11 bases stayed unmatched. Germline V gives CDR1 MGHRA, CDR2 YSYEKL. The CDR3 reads CASSHPGTSGTGRFF. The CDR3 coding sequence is TGCGCCAGCAGCCACCCCGGGACTAGCGGGACGGGACGGTTCTTC.

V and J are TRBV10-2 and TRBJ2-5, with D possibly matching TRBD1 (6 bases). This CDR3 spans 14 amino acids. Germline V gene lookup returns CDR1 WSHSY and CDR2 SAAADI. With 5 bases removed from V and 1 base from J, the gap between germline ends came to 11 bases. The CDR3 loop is CASSQRTVQETQYF. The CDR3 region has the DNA TGCGCCAGCAGTCAACGGACAGTCCAAGAGACCCAGTACTTC.

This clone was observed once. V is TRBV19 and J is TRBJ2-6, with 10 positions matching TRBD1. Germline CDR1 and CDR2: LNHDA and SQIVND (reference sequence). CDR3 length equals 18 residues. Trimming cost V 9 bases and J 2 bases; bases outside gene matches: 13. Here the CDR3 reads CASLRGTGVVAGANVLTF. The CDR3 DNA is TGTGCCAGCTTACGAGGGACAGGGGTAGTAGCTGGGGCCAACGTCCTGACTTTC. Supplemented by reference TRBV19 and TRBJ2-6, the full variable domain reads DGGITQSPKYLFRKEGQNVTLSCEQNLNHDAMYWYRQDPGQGLRLIYYSQIVNDFQKGDIAEGYSVSREKKESFPLTVTSAQKNPTAFYLCASLRGTGVVAGANVLTFGAGSRLTVL.

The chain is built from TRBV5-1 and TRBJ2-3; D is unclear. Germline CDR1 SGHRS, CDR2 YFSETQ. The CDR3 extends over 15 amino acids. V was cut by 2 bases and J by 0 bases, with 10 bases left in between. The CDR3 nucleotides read TGCGCCAGCAGCTTCGAGGACCGTAGCACAGATACGCAGTATTTT. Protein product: CASSFEDRSTDTQYF.

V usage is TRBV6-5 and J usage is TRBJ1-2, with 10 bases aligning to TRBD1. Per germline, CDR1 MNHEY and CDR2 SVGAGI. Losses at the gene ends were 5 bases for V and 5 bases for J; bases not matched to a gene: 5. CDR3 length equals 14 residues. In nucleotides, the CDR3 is TGTGCCAGCAGTGCGGGGACAGGGGTTTATGGCTACACCTTC. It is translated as CASSAGTGVYGYTF.

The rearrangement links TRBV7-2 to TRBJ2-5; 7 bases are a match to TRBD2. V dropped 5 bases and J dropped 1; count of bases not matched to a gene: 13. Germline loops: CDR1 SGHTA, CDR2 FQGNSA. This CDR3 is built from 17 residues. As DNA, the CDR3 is TGTGCCAGCAGCCAGAGGGGTTTGGCTAGCGGCCAAGAGACCCAGTACTTC. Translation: CASSQRGLASGQETQYF.

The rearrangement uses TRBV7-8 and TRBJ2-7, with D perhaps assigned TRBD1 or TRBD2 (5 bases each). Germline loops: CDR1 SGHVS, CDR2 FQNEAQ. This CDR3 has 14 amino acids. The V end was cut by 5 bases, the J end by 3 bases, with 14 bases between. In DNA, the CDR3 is TGTGCCAGCAGCCCTAGCTTTGGGGGCTACGAGCAGTACTTC. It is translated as CASSPSFGGYEQYF.

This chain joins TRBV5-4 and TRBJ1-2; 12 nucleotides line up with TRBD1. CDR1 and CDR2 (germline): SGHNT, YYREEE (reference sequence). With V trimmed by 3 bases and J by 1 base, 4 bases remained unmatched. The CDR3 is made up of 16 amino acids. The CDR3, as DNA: TGTGCCAGCAGCTGGGACAGGGGGCAGGGTAACTATGGCTACACCTTC. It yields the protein CASSWDRGQGNYGYTF. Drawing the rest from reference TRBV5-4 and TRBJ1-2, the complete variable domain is ETGVTQSPTHLIKTRGQQVTLRCSSQSGHNTVSWYQQALGQGPQFIFQYYREEENGRGNFPPRFSGLQFPNYSSELNVNALELDDSALYLCASSWDRGQGNYGYTFGSGTRLTVV.

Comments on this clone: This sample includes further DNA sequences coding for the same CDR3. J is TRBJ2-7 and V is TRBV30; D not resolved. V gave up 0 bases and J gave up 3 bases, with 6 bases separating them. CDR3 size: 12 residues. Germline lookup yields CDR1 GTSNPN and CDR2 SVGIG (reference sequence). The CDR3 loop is CAWSVRYYEQYF. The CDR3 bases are TGTGCCTGGAGTGTACGGTACTACGAGCAGTACTTC.

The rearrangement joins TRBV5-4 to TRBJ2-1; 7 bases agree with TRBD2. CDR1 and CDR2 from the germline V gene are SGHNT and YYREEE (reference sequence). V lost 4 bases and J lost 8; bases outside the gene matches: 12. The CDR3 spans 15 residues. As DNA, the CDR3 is TGTGCCAGCAGCCCCACGGGGGGTGGGATCCATGAGCAGTTCTTC. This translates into CASSPTGGGIHEQFF.

This chain's CDR3 is CASSPRGLANVLTF. In nucleotides, the CDR3 is TGTGCCAGTAGTCCGAGGGGGCTGGCCAACGTCCTGACTTTC. This chain links TRBV19 with TRBJ2-6; 7 bases align to TRBD1. Germline V gene lookup returns CDR1 LNHDA and CDR2 SQIVND (reference sequence). The CDR3 is 14 residues long. V was clipped by 5 bases and J by 6 bases; unmatched bases: 4.

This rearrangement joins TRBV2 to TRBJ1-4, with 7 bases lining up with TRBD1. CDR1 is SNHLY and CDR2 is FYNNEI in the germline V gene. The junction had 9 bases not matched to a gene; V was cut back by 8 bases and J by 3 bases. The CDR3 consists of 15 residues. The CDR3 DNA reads TGTGCCAGCCAGAGGCAGGGACAGCCTAATGAAAAACTGTTTTTT. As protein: CASQRQGQPNEKLFF.

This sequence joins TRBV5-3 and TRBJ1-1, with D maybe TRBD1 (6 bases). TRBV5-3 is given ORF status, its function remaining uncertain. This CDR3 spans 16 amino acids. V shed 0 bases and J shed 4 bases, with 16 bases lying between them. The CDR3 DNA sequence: TGTGCCAGAAGCTTGGCCGGTGGCAGGGGTAGCACTGAAGCTTTCTTT. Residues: CARSLAGGRGSTEAFF.

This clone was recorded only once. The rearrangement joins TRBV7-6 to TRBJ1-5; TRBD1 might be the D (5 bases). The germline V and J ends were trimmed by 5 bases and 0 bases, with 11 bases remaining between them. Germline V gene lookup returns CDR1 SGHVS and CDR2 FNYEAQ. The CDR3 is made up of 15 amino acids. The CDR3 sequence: CASSPGHASNQPQHF. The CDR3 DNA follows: TGTGCCAGCAGCCCCGGACACGCTAGCAATCAGCCCCAGCATTTT.

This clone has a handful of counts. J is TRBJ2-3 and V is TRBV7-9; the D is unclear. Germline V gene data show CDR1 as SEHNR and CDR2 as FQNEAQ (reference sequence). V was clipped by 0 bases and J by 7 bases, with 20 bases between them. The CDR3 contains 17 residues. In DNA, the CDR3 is TGTGCCAGCAGCTTAGCCCCCATTTTCTCTTCAAGGCATACGCAGTATTTT. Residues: CASSLAPIFSSRHTQYF.